This T cell receptor beta chain is drawn from a study of response to subunit inactivated influenza vaccine. Study results and caveats: The study's authors posited that every seasonal influenza vaccination enlists few new T cells.

Each CDR3 protein is one row after TCRdb ran MiXCR on the RT-PCR reads. This sample has 610,000 or so distinct CDR3 sequences, with around 15% found just once. CDR3 length equals 15 residues. V was cut by 1 base and J by 4 bases, with 11 bases left in between. CDR1 and CDR2 (germline): SNHLY, FYNNEI. As concerns this clonotype: Its antigen is unidentified.

This specimen consisted of PBMCs from blood, obtained 11 to 12 days after vaccination. The V gene is TRBV2, the J gene TRBJ1-5; possibly TRBD1 for D (5 bases). This receptor was identified in a man aged 45 to 65 who received an inactivated influenza vaccine. The CDR3 DNA sequence: TGTGCCAGCAGTGAAGGGGGGGTCCTTAATCAGCCCCAGCATTTT. This codes for CASSEGGVLNQPQHF.